The clone carrying this T cell receptor beta chain was counted between two and nine times. What it recognizes is unknown. The J segment lost 2 bases and the V segment lost 7 bases, leaving 14 bases of the junction unmatched. This CDR3 region has 18 residues. CDR1 is SNHLY and CDR2 is FYNNEI in the germline V gene. Treatment noted: oral pan-JAK inhibitor, 5-10 mg twice daily. This specimen belongs to a study of CD8+ T cells in alopecia areata. Study-level information: Among treated patients, oral tofacitinib was administered at 5 to 10 mg twice daily. The tofacitinib course ran for 6 to 18 months and was followed by 6 months off drug.

Findings and limits, study-wide: Only a single nonresponder existed, so baseline CD8+ expansion links stay unclear.

It was cDNA, reverse transcribed from extracted RNA, that served as the sequencing template. Sequenced by immunoSEQ multiplex PCR; TCRdb stores in-frame clones only, minus some. The data contain nearly 200,000 clones, roughly 50% of them singletons. The clonotype comes from a human donor with alopecia areata. The gene calls are TRBV2 and TRBJ2-3; 11 bases map to TRBD2. This material consisted of CD4+ T cells sorted from blood, taken at week 24, from a patient treated with tofacitinib. The CDR3 DNA is TGTGCCAGCATGGCGCTAGCGGGAGGCCCGATACCCACAGATACGCAGTATTTT. Residues: CASMALAGGPIPTDTQYF.